Below, one T cell receptor beta chain is given with its context. What it recognizes is unknown. Germline V CDR1 and CDR2: SQVTM, ANQGSEA. CDR3 length: 13 amino acids. With 7 bases clipped from V and 6 bases from J, the junction kept 8 bases outside the gene matches. The data were taken from a study of CD8+ T cells in alopecia areata. Study details: It was oral tofacitinib, at 5 to 10 mg twice daily, that treated patients received. Severity scores in treated patients reflected the percentage of scalp affected.

It was cDNA, reverse transcribed from extracted RNA, that served as the sequencing template. Assay used: immunoSEQ multiplex PCR; TCRdb lists only in-frame clones, some missing. The data show around 300,000 clones, 60% seen once. Broader study findings: Compared with normal scalp, lesional scalp had higher clonality and more expanded CD8+ clones.

Treatment meaning: oral pan-JAK inhibitor, 5-10 mg twice daily. The authors sorted CD4+ and CD8+ T cells from PBMCs. J is TRBJ2-3 and V is TRBV29-1; 9 bases are shared with TRBD2. Source: CD4+ T cells sorted from blood, taken at roughly week 53, from a patient treated with tofacitinib. The TCR comes from a human donor with alopecia areata. DNA of the CDR3: TGCAGCGCCGCGGGGGGGCCAACGGATACGCAGTATTTT. It translates to CSAAGGPTDTQYF.